A single sample is the source of the 31 T cell receptor beta chains below, sequenced in a study of blood T cell repertoires in COVID-19. Method: immunoSEQ multiplex PCR; TCRdb's copy keeps in-frame clones and lacks some. Of some 120,000 clones detected, approximately 80% appear once; the ten largest clones hold 16%. Sequencing used peripheral blood. Receptor source: a woman aged 45 to 65 with acute or convalescent COVID-19.

This clone was observed a handful of times. This chain joins TRBV9 and TRBJ2-1, with 11 bases identical to TRBD2. Germline V gene sequence: CDR1 SGDLS, CDR2 YYNGEE. The CDR3 runs to 16 residues. The trim removed 0 bases at V and 5 bases at J, leaving 4 bases unmatched. CDR3: CASSVALTSGDNEQFF. In DNA, the CDR3 is TGTGCCAGCAGCGTAGCACTGACTAGCGGGGACAATGAGCAGTTCTTC.

This clone was seen just once. The gene calls are TRBV19 and TRBJ1-1; 7 nucleotides agree with TRBD1. Germline loops: CDR1 LNHDA, CDR2 SQIVND (reference sequence). This CDR3 comprises 15 residues. The V and J ends lost 2 bases and 0 bases, in that order; junction bases with no gene match: 3. CDR3 nucleotide sequence: TGTGCCAGTAGTATATCCGGACAGGTGAACACTGAAGCTTTCTTT. The encoded protein is CASSISGQVNTEAFF.

This sequence joins TRBV5-4 and TRBJ2-1; TRBD2 matches at 12 bases. Germline lookup yields CDR1 SGHNT and CDR2 YYREEE (reference sequence). The CDR3 spans 16 residues. V lost 1 base, J lost 9 bases, and 8 bases stayed unmatched. Written as DNA, the CDR3 is TGTGCCAGCAGCTTGTTGGCTAGCGGGGGGGCGCGTGAGCAGTTCTTC. It encodes CASSLLASGGAREQFF.

The chain joins TRBV27 to TRBJ1-4; no firm D call. V gave up 6 bases and J gave up 5 bases, with 10 bases separating them. CDR1 and CDR2 from the germline V gene are MNHEY and SMNVEV (reference sequence). The CDR3 has 13 residues. CDR3 sequence: CASRFGPNEKLFF. CDR3 coding DNA: TGTGCCAGCAGATTTGGGCCAAATGAAAAACTGTTTTTT.

The chain couples TRBV5-1 to TRBJ1-2, with D possibly TRBD1 on 5 matching bases. The CDR3 sequence is 16 residues long. The V gene's germline CDR1 is SGHRS and CDR2 YFSETQ. V lost 0 bases and J 4 bases, leaving 16 bases between the germline ends. This chain's CDR3 is CASSLDSNTGLYGYTF. The CDR3 nucleotides read TGCGCCAGCAGCTTGGATTCTAATACAGGCCTCTATGGCTACACCTTC.

This clone was seen more than once but under ten times. The chain carries TRBV12-5 and TRBJ1-3, with D unclear. Germline CDR1 LGHNT, CDR2 FRNRAP. V lost 2 bases and J lost 0, with 8 bases in between. CDR3 size: 15 residues. CDR3 amino acids: CASGLSRDSGNTIYF. The CDR3 region has the DNA TGTGCTAGTGGTTTGTCCCGGGACTCTGGAAACACCATATATTTT.

The J gene is TRBJ1-1, the V gene TRBV6-5; 10 bases align to TRBD1. Germline V lookup: CDR1 MNHEY, CDR2 SVGAGI. Trimming took 0 bases from V and 3 from J; bases not matched to a gene: 4. CDR3 length: 16 residues. The CDR3 reads CASSYSRDRGDTEAFF. The CDR3 coding sequence is TGTGCCAGCAGTTACTCGAGGGACAGGGGTGACACTGAAGCTTTCTTT.

The chain couples TRBV5-1 to TRBJ1-2; a weak D match, TRBD1 (5 bases). Germline V gene sequence: CDR1 SGHRS, CDR2 YFSETQ. This CDR3 comprises 13 residues. V lost 3 bases to trimming and J lost 8 bases, with 14 bases between them. The CDR3 nucleotides are TGCGCCAGCAGCTCAGGACACGAGTTAGGCTACACCTTC. This encodes CASSSGHELGYTF.

The V and J genes are TRBV7-2 and TRBJ1-6, with a tentative D call TRBD1 (5 bases). The germline V gene encodes CDR1 SGHTA and CDR2 FQGNSA. The CDR3 extends over 14 amino acids. V lost 4 bases and J 9 bases, leaving 13 bases between the germline ends. The CDR3 DNA sequence: TGTGCCAGCAGCTCCCGGACATTGGGTTCACCCCTCCACTTT. This codes for CASSSRTLGSPLHF. Using reference TRBV7-2 and TRBJ1-6 for the parts outside the CDR3, the full variable domain is GAGVSQSPSNKVTEKGKDVELRCDPISGHTALYWYRQSLGQGLEFLIYFQGNSAPDKSGLPSDRFSAERTGGSVSTLTIQRTQQEDSAVYLCASSSRTLGSPLHFGNGTRLTVT.

This clone was found a few times. V usage is TRBV5-4 and J usage is TRBJ2-3; D is uncertain. In germline, CDR1 is SGHNT, CDR2 YYREEE (reference sequence). This CDR3 contains 15 residues. V lost 1 base to trimming and J lost 0 bases, with 9 bases between them. Here the CDR3 reads CASSLSRSSTDTQYF. The CDR3 region has the DNA TGTGCCAGCAGCTTGTCGAGGTCTAGCACAGATACGCAGTATTTT. Full variable domain (rest looked up from reference TRBV5-4 and TRBJ2-3): ETGVTQSPTHLIKTRGQQVTLRCSSQSGHNTVSWYQQALGQGPQFIFQYYREEENGRGNFPPRFSGLQFPNYSSELNVNALELDDSALYLCASSLSRSSTDTQYFGPGTRLTVL.

The chain carries TRBV7-8 and TRBJ1-2; tentatively, D is TRBD1 (6 bases). The CDR3 contains 14 residues. V dropped 1 base and J dropped 3 bases, with 9 bases sitting between them. Germline CDR1 SGHVS, CDR2 FQNEAQ. Written as DNA, the CDR3 is TGTGCCAGCAGCTTAGGGACAGAACACTATGGCTACACCTTC. This codes for CASSLGTEHYGYTF.

This clone showed up just once. The chain joins TRBV6-2 or TRBV6-3 to TRBJ2-3; 7 nucleotides line up with TRBD1. Trimming removed 6 bases from V and 0 bases from J; junction bases left unmatched: 6. CDR3 length equals 15 residues. CDR1 and CDR2 from the germline V gene are MNHEY and SVGEGT. CDR3 residues: CASSLQGISTDTQYF. DNA for the CDR3: TGTGCCAGCAGCCTACAGGGGATTAGCACAGATACGCAGTATTTT.

V is TRBV7-3 and J is TRBJ1-2; 7 bases fit TRBD1. The V and J ends lost 2 bases and 5 bases, in that order; junction bases with no gene match: 2. Germline CDR1 is SGHTA and CDR2 is FQGTGA. CDR3 length: 13 amino acids. The CDR3 DNA is TGTGCCAGCAGCTTAGGGGACAGATATGGCTACACCTTC. This translates into CASSLGDRYGYTF. The whole variable domain, remainder taken from reference TRBV7-3 and TRBJ1-2, is GAGVSQTPSNKVTEKGKYVELRCDPISGHTALYWYRQSLGQGPEFLIYFQGTGAADDSGLPNDRFFAVRPEGSVSTLKIQRTERGDSAVYLCASSLGDRYGYTFGSGTRLTVV.

The sample holds one count of this clone. This chain joins TRBV19 and TRBJ2-3; 11 bases are a match to TRBD1. The V gene's germline CDR1 is LNHDA and CDR2 SQIVND (reference sequence). The V and J ends lost 2 bases and 3 bases, in that order; junction bases with no gene match: 7. The CDR3 length is 17 residues. The CDR3 DNA is TGTGCCAGTAGTATACGCGGGACAGGGGGTTTAACAGATACGCAGTATTTT. Protein product: CASSIRGTGGLTDTQYF.

This rearrangement joins TRBV13 to TRBJ2-3, with 7 bases aligning to TRBD2. Trimming took 4 bases from V and 2 from J; bases not matched to a gene: 6. Germline CDR1 and CDR2: PRHDT and FYEKMQ (reference sequence). The CDR3 covers 15 residues. The CDR3 nucleotides read TGTGCCAGCAGCTCCAACGGGGGGATCACAGATACGCAGTATTTT. This sequence encodes CASSSNGGITDTQYF.

Here the CDR3 DNA reads TGTGCCAGCAGTGTTCGAGCGGGGGGAGGAAACATTCAGTACTTC. Protein sequence: CASSVRAGGGNIQYF. The chain links TRBV6-4 to TRBJ2-4, with 9 bases aligning to TRBD2. V gave up 4 bases and J gave up 6 bases; unmatched junction bases: 7. Germline values: CDR1 MRHNA, CDR2 SNTAGT. The CDR3 sequence is 15 residues long.

The chain employs TRBV6-5 and TRBJ1-1; D is uncertain. There are 13 residues in the CDR3. The germline V and J ends were trimmed by 6 bases and 0 bases, with 8 bases remaining between them. Germline loops: CDR1 MNHEY, CDR2 SVGAGI. The CDR3 DNA follows: TGTGCCAGCAGCCACGGGATGAACACTGAAGCTTTCTTT. Translating gives CASSHGMNTEAFF.

Written as DNA, the CDR3 is TGTGCCAGCAGTTCATCCGGACAGGGACTCTATGGCTACACCTTC. Amino acids: CASSSSGQGLYGYTF. The V and J genes are TRBV28 and TRBJ1-2; 8 bases agree with TRBD1. Trimming took 4 bases from V and 4 from J; bases not matched to a gene: 8. Germline lookup yields CDR1 MDHEN and CDR2 SYDVKM. This CDR3 has 15 amino acids.

This sequence joins TRBV19 and TRBJ2-2; no reliable D call. CDR3 length: 13 amino acids. Germline assignment: CDR1 LNHDA and CDR2 SQIVND (reference sequence). Trimming pared 6 bases from V and 3 bases from J, leaving 8 bases between. The CDR3 reads CASSQRYTGELFF. The CDR3 DNA sequence: TGTGCCAGTAGCCAGAGGTACACCGGGGAGCTGTTTTTT.

The CDR3 DNA is TGTGCCAGCAGCCGCCGGGACAGGGTTGGAGCTTTCTTT. Translating gives CASSRRDRVGAFF. The gene calls are TRBV3-1 (or the pseudogene TRBV3-2) and TRBJ1-1; 9 nucleotides line up with TRBD1. J gave up 10 bases and V 4 bases, and 7 bases lay outside the gene matches. Germline CDR1 reads LGHDT; CDR2 reads YNNKEL (reference sequence). The CDR3 runs 13 residues.

This clone was found a few times. The rearrangement links TRBV11-2 to TRBJ2-6; no clear D. Trimming pared 1 base from V and 0 bases from J, leaving 7 bases between. Per germline, CDR1 SGHAT and CDR2 FQNNGV. The CDR3 totals 16 residues. The CDR3 DNA is TGTGCCAGCAGCTTAGGGCTCCTCTCTGGGGCCAACGTCCTGACTTTC. The encoded protein is CASSLGLLSGANVLTF. The full variable domain, completed using reference TRBV11-2 and TRBJ2-6, is EAGVAQSPRYKIIEKRQSVAFWCNPISGHATLYWYQQILGQGPKLLIQFQNNGVVDDSQLPKDRFSAERLKGVDSTLKIQPAKLEDSAVYLCASSLGLLSGANVLTFGAGSRLTVL.

The rearrangement links TRBV11-2 to TRBJ2-5; no definite D call. This CDR3 contains 14 residues. V was pared by 0 bases and J by 3 bases, with 8 bases between. CDR1 SGHAT and CDR2 FQNNGV come from the germline V gene. Written as DNA, the CDR3 is TGTGCCAGCAGCTTAGAGGCACTAAAAGAGACCCAGTACTTC. This gives the protein CASSLEALKETQYF. Using reference TRBV11-2 and TRBJ2-5 for the parts outside the CDR3, the full variable domain is EAGVAQSPRYKIIEKRQSVAFWCNPISGHATLYWYQQILGQGPKLLIQFQNNGVVDDSQLPKDRFSAERLKGVDSTLKIQPAKLEDSAVYLCASSLEALKETQYFGPGTRLLVL.

J is TRBJ2-5 and V is TRBV7-8; 7 bases match TRBD1. Germline V gene sequence: CDR1 SGHVS, CDR2 FQNEAQ. V lost 6 bases and J lost 1; bases outside the gene matches: 2. There are 13 residues in the CDR3. The CDR3 sequence: CASRGQTQETQYF. CDR3 in DNA: TGTGCCAGCAGGGGACAGACCCAAGAGACCCAGTACTTC.

J is TRBJ2-7 and V is TRBV7-2; TRBD1 aligns across 8 bases. The CDR3 is 14 amino acids. CDR1 and CDR2 from the germline V gene are SGHTA and FQGNSA. V was clipped by 4 bases and J by 2 bases; unmatched bases: 4. DNA for the CDR3: TGTGCCAGCAGCTCAGCGACAGGGGCCTACGAGCAGTACTTC. Protein product: CASSSATGAYEQYF.

The rearrangement links TRBV9 to TRBJ2-7, with 8 bases fitting TRBD1. V dropped 5 bases and J dropped 1; count of bases not matched to a gene: 5. Germline CDR1 is SGDLS and CDR2 is YYNGEE. The CDR3 is 14 amino acids. Here the CDR3 DNA reads TGTGCCAGCAGTTTGACAGGGGTATCCTACGAGCAGTACTTC. Translating it yields CASSLTGVSYEQYF.

The chain couples TRBV5-1 to TRBJ2-1; D perhaps matches TRBD2 (6 bases). The CDR3 consists of 13 residues. Deletions cut 4 bases from V and 9 bases from J, with 14 bases between. Germline CDR1 reads SGHRS; CDR2 reads YFSETQ. DNA of the CDR3: TGCGCCAGCAGCGCGGACTATTGGGGTGAGCAGTTCTTC. Its translation is CASSADYWGEQFF.

The V call is TRBV5-5, the J call TRBJ2-3; 7 nucleotides line up with TRBD2. J gave up 4 bases and V 2 bases, and 10 bases lay outside the gene matches. This CDR3 comprises 16 residues. Germline V CDR1 and CDR2: SGHKS, YYEKEE (reference sequence). CDR3 DNA: TGTGCCAGCAGCTTCTACCCCAGCGGGGTTGCAGATACGCAGTATTTT. Translation: CASSFYPSGVADTQYF.

The V and J genes are TRBV6-6 and TRBJ1-6; 10 nucleotides align to TRBD1. Germline CDR1 reads MNHNY; CDR2 reads SVGAGI (reference sequence). The CDR3 is 16 amino acids. J was trimmed by 9 bases and V by 7 bases; bases with no gene match: 12. The CDR3 region has the DNA TGTGCCAGCAACGGACAGGGGGATTTTTCAAGTTCACCCCTCCACTTT. The encoded protein is CASNGQGDFSSSPLHF.

This clone was seen a few times. This chain joins TRBV19 and TRBJ2-7; the match to TRBD1 covers 10 bases. V lost 3 bases, J lost 7 bases, and 9 bases stayed unmatched. The CDR3 sequence is 15 residues long. From germline, CDR1 is LNHDA and CDR2 SQIVND (reference sequence). The CDR3 spells CASSINGQGGKEQYF. In DNA, the CDR3 is TGTGCCAGTAGTATCAATGGACAGGGGGGTAAGGAGCAGTACTTC.

This clone was detected only a few times. The chain couples TRBV27 to TRBJ1-1; 8 positions match TRBD1. J was trimmed by 0 bases and V by 5 bases; bases with no gene match: 17. Germline CDR1 and CDR2: MNHEY and SMNVEV (reference sequence). This CDR3 has 19 residues. In DNA form, the CDR3 reads TGTGCCAGCAGTGCACGAAGGACAGGGCACCTACTGCTGAACACTGAAGCTTTCTTT. It is translated as CASSARRTGHLLLNTEAFF.

This rearrangement joins TRBV9 to TRBJ1-1, with 11 bases aligning to TRBD1. Trimming cost V 2 bases and J 1 base; bases outside gene matches: 4. Germline CDR1 reads SGDLS; CDR2 reads YYNGEE. The CDR3 consists of 16 residues. DNA of the CDR3: TGTGCCAGCAGCGTTAGGGACAGGGGGAGGAACACTGAAGCTTTCTTT. It yields the protein CASSVRDRGRNTEAFF.